The table lists the clone carrying this TCR beta chain with a few counts. Its antigen remains unknown. Per germline, CDR1 DFQATT and CDR2 SNEGSKA (reference sequence). This CDR3 has 11 amino acids. Unmatched junction bases numbered 5, after V lost 6 bases and J lost 9 bases. Expressed TCRB transcripts were sequenced after all isolated RNA was converted to cDNA. Clones were sequenced by immunoSEQ multiplex PCR, and TCRdb holds only the in-frame ones, with some missing. This table holds some 350,000 clones, roughly 12% found once. These data belong to a study of beta chain features in type 1 diabetes. Study-level points and caveats: Researchers report that Type 1 diabetes patients had moderately but significantly shorter TCRB CDR3s across all four CD4+ subsets.

The TCR originated in a woman aged 18 to 35 with type 1 diabetes. The source material was naive CD4+ T cells from blood. The V call is TRBV20-1, the J call TRBJ2-1, with 7 bases identical to TRBD2. The CDR3 region has the DNA TGCAGTGCCCGCAGCGGGATTGAGCAGTTCTTC. Translating gives CSARSGIEQFF.